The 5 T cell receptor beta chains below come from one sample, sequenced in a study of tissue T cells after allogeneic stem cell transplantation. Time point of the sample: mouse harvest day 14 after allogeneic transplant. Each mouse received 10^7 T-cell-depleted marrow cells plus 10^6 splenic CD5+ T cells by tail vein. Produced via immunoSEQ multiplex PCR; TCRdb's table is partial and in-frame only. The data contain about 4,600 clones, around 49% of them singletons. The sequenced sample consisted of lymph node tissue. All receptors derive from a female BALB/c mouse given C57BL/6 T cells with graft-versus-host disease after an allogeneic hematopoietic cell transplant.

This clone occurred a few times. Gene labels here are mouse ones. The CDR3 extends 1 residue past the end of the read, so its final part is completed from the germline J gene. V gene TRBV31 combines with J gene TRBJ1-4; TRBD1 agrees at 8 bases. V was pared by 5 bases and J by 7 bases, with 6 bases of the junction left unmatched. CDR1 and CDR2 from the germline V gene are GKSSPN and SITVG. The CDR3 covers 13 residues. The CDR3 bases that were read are TGTGCCTGGTCCGGGACAGGCCCCGAAAGATTATTT. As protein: CAWSGTGPERLF. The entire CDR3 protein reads CAWSGTGPERLFF.

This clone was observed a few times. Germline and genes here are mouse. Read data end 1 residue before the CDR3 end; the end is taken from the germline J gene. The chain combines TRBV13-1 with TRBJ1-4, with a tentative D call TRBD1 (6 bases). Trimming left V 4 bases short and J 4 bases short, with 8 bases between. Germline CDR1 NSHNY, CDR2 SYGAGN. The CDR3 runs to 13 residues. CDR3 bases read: TGTGCCAGCAGTCGGGACATCAACGAAAGATTATTT. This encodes CASSRDINERLF. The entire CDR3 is CASSRDINERLFF.

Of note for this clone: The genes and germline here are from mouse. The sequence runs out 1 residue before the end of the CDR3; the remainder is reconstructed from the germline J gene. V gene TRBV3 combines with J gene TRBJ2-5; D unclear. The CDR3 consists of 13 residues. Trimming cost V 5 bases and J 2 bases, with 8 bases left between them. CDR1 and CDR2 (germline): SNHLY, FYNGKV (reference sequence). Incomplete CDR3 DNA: TGTGCCAGCAGCCGCGGGAGCCAAGACACCCAGTAC. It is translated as CASSRGSQDTQY. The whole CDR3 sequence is CASSRGSQDTQYF.

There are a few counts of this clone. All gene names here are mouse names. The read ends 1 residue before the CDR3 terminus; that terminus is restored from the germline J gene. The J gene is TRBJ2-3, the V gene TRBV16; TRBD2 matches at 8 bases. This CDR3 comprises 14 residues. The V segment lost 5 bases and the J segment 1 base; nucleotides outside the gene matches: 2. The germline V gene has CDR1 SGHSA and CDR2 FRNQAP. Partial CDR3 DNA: TGTGCAAGCAGCCAGACTGGGGGTGCAGAAACGCTGTAT. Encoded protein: CASSQTGGAETLY. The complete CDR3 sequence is CASSQTGGAETLYF.

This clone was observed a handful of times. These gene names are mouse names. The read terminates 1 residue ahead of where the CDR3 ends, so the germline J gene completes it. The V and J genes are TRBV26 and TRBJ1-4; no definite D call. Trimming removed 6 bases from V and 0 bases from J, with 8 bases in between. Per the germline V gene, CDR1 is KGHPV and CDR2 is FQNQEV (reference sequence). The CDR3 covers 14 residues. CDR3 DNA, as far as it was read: TGTGCCAGCAGCAGACAAATTTCCAACGAAAGATTATTT. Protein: CASSRQISNERLF. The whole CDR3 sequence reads CASSRQISNERLFF.